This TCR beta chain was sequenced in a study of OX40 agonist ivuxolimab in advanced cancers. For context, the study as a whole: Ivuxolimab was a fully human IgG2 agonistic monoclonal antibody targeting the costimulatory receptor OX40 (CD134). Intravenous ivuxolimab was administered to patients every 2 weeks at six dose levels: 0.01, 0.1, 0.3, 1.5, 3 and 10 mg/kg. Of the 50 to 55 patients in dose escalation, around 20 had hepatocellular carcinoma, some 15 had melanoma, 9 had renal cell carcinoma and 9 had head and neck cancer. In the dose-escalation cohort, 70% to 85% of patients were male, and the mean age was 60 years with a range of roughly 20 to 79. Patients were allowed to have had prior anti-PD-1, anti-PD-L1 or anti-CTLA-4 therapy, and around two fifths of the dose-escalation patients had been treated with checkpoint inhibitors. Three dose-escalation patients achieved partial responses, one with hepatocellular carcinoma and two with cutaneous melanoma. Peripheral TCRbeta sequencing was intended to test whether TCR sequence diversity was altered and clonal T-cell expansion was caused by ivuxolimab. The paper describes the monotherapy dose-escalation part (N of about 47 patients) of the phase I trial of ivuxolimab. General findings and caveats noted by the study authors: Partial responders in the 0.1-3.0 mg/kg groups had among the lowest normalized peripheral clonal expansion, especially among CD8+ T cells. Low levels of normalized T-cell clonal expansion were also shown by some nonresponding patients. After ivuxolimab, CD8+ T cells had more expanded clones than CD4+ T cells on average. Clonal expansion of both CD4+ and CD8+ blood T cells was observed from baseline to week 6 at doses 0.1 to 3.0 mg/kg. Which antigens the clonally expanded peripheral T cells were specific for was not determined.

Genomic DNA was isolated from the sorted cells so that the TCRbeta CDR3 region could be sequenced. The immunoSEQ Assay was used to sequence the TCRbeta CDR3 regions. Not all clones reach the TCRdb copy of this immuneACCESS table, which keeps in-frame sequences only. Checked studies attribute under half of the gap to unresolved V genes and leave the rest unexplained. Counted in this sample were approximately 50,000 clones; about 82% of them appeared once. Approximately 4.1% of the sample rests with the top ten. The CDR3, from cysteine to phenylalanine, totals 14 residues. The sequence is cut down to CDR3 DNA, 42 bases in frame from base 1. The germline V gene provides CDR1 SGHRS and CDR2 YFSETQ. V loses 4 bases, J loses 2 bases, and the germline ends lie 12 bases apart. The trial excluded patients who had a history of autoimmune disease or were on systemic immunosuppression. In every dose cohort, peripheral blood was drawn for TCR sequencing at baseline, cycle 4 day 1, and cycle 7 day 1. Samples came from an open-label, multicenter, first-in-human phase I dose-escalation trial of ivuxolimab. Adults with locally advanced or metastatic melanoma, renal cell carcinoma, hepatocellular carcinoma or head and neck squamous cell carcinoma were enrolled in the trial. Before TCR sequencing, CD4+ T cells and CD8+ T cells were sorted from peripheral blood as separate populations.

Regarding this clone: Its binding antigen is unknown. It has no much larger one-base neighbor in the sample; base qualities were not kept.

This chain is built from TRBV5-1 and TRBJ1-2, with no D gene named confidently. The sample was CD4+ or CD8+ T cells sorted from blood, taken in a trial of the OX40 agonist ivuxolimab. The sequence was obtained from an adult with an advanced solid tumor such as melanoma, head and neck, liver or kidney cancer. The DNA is TGCGCCAGCAGCACTTCTCCTGAGAACTATGGCTACACCTTC. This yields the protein CASSTSPENYGYTF.